This T cell receptor (beta chain) stems from a study of cytomegalovirus exposure and HLA in healthy donors. Unmatched junction bases numbered 9, after V lost 5 bases and J lost 5 bases. Germline V lookup: CDR1 SGHTA, CDR2 FQGTGA. The CDR3 extends over 15 amino acids. 60 Vbeta and 13 Jbeta primers were used in PCR. Only in-frame clones appear in the TCRdb table, and some are missing; sequencing was by immunoSEQ multiplex PCR. The sample has about 120,000 clones, roughly 62% seen once; the top ten hold 1.6%. The chain is built from TRBV7-3 and TRBJ2-5, with 9 bases identical to TRBD2. This sequence originates from a man aged 25 to 40 in good health and CMV-seropositive. Material for sequencing was PBMCs. In DNA, the CDR3 is TGTGCCAGCAGCCAGACTAGCGGAAACCGGGAGACCCAGTACTTC. Its protein product is CASSQTSGNRETQYF.